This entry describes one T cell receptor (beta chain). In the authors' methods: Nucleated cell counts were estimated from reference gene primer amplification. Some clones are missing from TCRdb's copy, which holds only in-frame ones; the method was immunoSEQ multiplex PCR. From that table come the V and J calls and clone size; the DNA was used to work out D and trimming. The repertoire holds 55,000 to 85,000 clones, with more than 60% as singletons. Germline V lookup: CDR1 LGHNA, CDR2 YNFKEQ. Trimming at V came to 0 bases and at J to 1 base, leaving 2 bases not matched to a gene. There are 16 residues in the CDR3. This entry is derived from a study of blood T cell repertoires in COVID-19. Turning to the study itself: PBMCs, B-cell-depleted T cells, or T cells provided the cDNA or gDNA that made up the material.

The origin of this receptor is a man in his 60s with acute or convalescent COVID-19. Input material: peripheral blood. The genes are TRBV4-2 and TRBJ2-2, with 7 bases fitting TRBD2. The CDR3: CASSQDRGVNTGELFF. The CDR3 region has the DNA TGTGCCAGCAGCCAAGATCGGGGGGTGAACACCGGGGAGCTGTTTTTT.